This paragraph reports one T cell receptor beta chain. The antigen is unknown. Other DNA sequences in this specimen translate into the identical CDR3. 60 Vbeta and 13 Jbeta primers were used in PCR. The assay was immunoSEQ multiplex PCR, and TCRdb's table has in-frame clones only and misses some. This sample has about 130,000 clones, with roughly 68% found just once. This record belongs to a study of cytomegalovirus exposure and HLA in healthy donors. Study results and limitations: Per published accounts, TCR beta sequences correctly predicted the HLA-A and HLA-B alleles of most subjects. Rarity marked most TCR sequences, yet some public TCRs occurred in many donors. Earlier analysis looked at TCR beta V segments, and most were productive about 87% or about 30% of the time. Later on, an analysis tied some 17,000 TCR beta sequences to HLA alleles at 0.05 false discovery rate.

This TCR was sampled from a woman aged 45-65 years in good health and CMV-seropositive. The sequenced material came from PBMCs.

This CDR3 is CASSSTSGGTDTQYF. The CDR3 coding sequence is TGTGCCAGCAGCTCCACGAGCGGGGGTACAGATACGCAGTATTTT. The chain joins TRBV11-2 to TRBJ2-3; 8 bases agree with TRBD2. With 4 bases clipped from V and 3 bases from J, the junction kept 6 bases outside the gene matches. The CDR3 is 15 amino acids. The germline V gene encodes CDR1 SGHAT and CDR2 FQNNGV.